The source of this T cell receptor beta chain is a study of identical twins. Regarding the study as a whole: The models systematically underestimated how much out-of-frame TCR alpha was shared in monozygotic twins. The analysis was cross-sectional rather than longitudinal within donors.

Every sampled donor was Caucasian and healthy. TCRdb independently ran MiXCR on the 5' RACE reads; one entry per CDR3 protein. In the table there are about 280,000 distinct CDR3 sequences, roughly 8.6% of which are singletons. Trimming took 1 base from V and 8 from J; bases not matched to a gene: 4. The germline gives CDR1 LGHNA, CDR2 YNFKEQ. This CDR3 is built from 14 residues. This clonotype occurred a few times. Antigen specificity is unknown. The sample was also linked to a second study, of yellow fever vaccine responses in identical twins.

The receptor was isolated from a woman aged 18-29 years in good health. Sequencing was carried out using memory (CD45RO+) T cells sorted from blood. This chain joins TRBV4-2 and TRBJ1-4, with 7 positions matching TRBD1. CDR3 DNA: TGTGCCAGCAGCCAAGTCCCGGGACAGGAAAAACTGTTTTTT. It specifies CASSQVPGQEKLFF.